These 28 T cell receptor beta chains originate from one sample sequenced in a study of blood T cell repertoires in COVID-19. Assay: immunoSEQ multiplex PCR; the TCRdb copy retains only in-frame clones and omits some. The data show about 60,000 clones, around 91% seen once. The sample was peripheral blood. Source of these receptors: a man aged 55 to 70 with active COVID-19.

The chain recombines TRBV6-6 with TRBJ1-2, with a tentative D call TRBD1 (6 bases). Trimming removed 6 bases from V and 5 bases from J, with 13 bases in between. This CDR3 is built from 13 residues. Germline assignment: CDR1 MNHNY and CDR2 SVGAGI (reference sequence). CDR3 region: CASRNRVEYGYTF. The CDR3 DNA follows: TGTGCCAGCAGAAACAGGGTAGAATATGGCTACACCTTC.

This chain links TRBV6-6 with TRBJ2-7; 8 positions match TRBD2. Germline V gives CDR1 MNHNY, CDR2 SVGAGI (reference sequence). The CDR3 consists of 13 residues. With V trimmed by 11 bases and J by 6 bases, 12 bases remained unmatched. This CDR3 reads CAAEREIQAEQYF. CDR3 bases: TGTGCCGCGGAGCGGGAGATCCAGGCCGAGCAGTACTTC.

The rearrangement uses TRBV11-2 and TRBJ2-7, with 7 bases lining up with TRBD1. The CDR3 is 14 residues long. J gave up 6 bases and V 5 bases, and 10 bases lay outside the gene matches. In germline, CDR1 is SGHAT, CDR2 FQNNGV. CDR3 sequence: CASSPRQGAGEQYF. The CDR3 nucleotides read TGTGCCAGCAGCCCGCGACAGGGAGCCGGCGAGCAGTACTTC.

This chain connects TRBV28 to TRBJ2-3; possible D gene TRBD1, 5 bases. The ends were cut back, 2 bases at V and 10 bases at J, with 19 bases in the middle. From germline, CDR1 is MDHEN and CDR2 SYDVKM. The CDR3 sequence is 15 residues long. The CDR3 spells CASSLASGATFAQYF. The CDR3 nucleotides read TGTGCCAGCAGTTTAGCAAGTGGGGCTACCTTTGCGCAGTATTTT.

This chain uses TRBV9 with TRBJ2-1; the match to TRBD2 covers 12 bases. The CDR3 runs 14 residues. J was trimmed by 7 bases and V by 4 bases; bases with no gene match: 3. The V gene's germline CDR1 is SGDLS and CDR2 YYNGEE. CDR3 coding DNA: TGTGCCAGCAGCCAGACTAGCGGGGGAAATGAGCAGTTCTTC. Its protein is CASSQTSGGNEQFF.

V is TRBV7-9 and J is TRBJ2-5; 7 bases line up with TRBD1. Germline CDR1 SEHNR, CDR2 FQNEAQ (reference sequence). This CDR3 is built from 17 residues. V trimming: 5 bases; J trimming: 2 bases; junction bases outside the gene matches: 14. The CDR3 coding sequence is TGTGCCAGCAGCGCGCCCCGACAGGGAATAGGGCAAGAGACCCAGTACTTC. It translates to CASSAPRQGIGQETQYF.

V usage is TRBV3-1 (or the pseudogene TRBV3-2) and J usage is TRBJ2-3; 10 nucleotides align to TRBD2. This CDR3 is built from 18 residues. CDR1 LGHDT and CDR2 YNNKEL come from the germline V gene (reference sequence). J was trimmed by 6 bases and V by 1 base; bases with no gene match: 13. In DNA, the CDR3 is TGTGCCAGCAGCCAAGGAATTGGGATAGCGGGGGGTGTCGATACGCAGTATTTT. As protein: CASSQGIGIAGGVDTQYF.

This sequence joins TRBV9 and TRBJ1-6; D remains ambiguous. This CDR3 spans 15 amino acids. Looked up from germline, CDR1 is SGDLS and CDR2 is YYNGEE. V was clipped by 3 bases and J by 5 bases, with 12 bases between them. The CDR3 reads CASSGLGRHNSPLHF. As DNA, the CDR3 is TGTGCCAGCAGCGGCTTGGGCAGACATAATTCACCCCTCCACTTT.

The V and J genes are TRBV5-4 and TRBJ2-7; 13 positions match TRBD2. Per the germline V gene, CDR1 is SGHNT and CDR2 is YYREEE (reference sequence). The CDR3 contains 14 residues. Unmatched junction bases numbered 1, after V lost 3 bases and J lost 4 bases. The CDR3: CASSSGLAGYEQYF. CDR3 nucleotide sequence: TGTGCCAGCAGCTCGGGACTAGCGGGGTACGAGCAGTACTTC.

This chain links TRBV11-2 with TRBJ1-5, with D tentatively TRBD1 (5 bases). The CDR3 is made up of 15 amino acids. The V end was cut by 1 base, the J end by 2 bases, with 9 bases between. CDR1 SGHAT and CDR2 FQNNGV come from the germline V gene. CDR3 amino acids: CASSLGWGGNQPQHF. DNA for the CDR3: TGTGCCAGCAGCTTAGGATGGGGGGGCAATCAGCCCCAGCATTTT.

V gene TRBV24-1 combines with J gene TRBJ2-1, with D tentatively TRBD1 (5 bases). Trimming took off 4 bases at V and 4 bases at J, with 10 bases between the two ends. The CDR3 spans 14 residues. Germline V gives CDR1 KGHDR, CDR2 SFDVKD. CDR3 sequence (DNA): TGTGCCACCAGTGACCGACAGCCTTACAATGAGCAGTTCTTC. Translated, it gives CATSDRQPYNEQFF.

The chain couples TRBV28 to TRBJ1-4; D ambiguous. Germline values: CDR1 MDHEN, CDR2 SYDVKM. Trimming took off 3 bases at V and 4 bases at J, with 9 bases between the two ends. The CDR3 contains 14 residues. The CDR3 sequence is CASSLSISNEKLFF. The DNA for the CDR3 is TGTGCCAGCAGTTTGTCTATAAGTAATGAAAAACTGTTTTTT.

The rearrangement uses TRBV10-3 and TRBJ2-1, with 11 positions matching TRBD2. This CDR3 comprises 16 residues. Germline CDR1 ENHRY, CDR2 SYGVKD. The V gene end was trimmed by 4 bases and the J gene end by 4 bases; junction bases not matched to a gene: 6. The CDR3 bases are TGTGCCATCAGTGCTAGCGGGGGGTTTCAGTACAATGAGCAGTTCTTC. Protein sequence: CAISASGGFQYNEQFF.

The genes are TRBV2 and TRBJ2-3; D is perhaps TRBD2 (5 bases). Trimming pared 4 bases from V and 5 bases from J, leaving 13 bases between. This CDR3 spans 14 amino acids. From germline, CDR1 is SNHLY and CDR2 FYNNEI. CDR3 sequence reads: CASSGRRAGDTQYF. CDR3 nucleotides: TGTGCCAGCAGTGGCAGGCGGGCAGGAGATACGCAGTATTTT.

The rearrangement uses TRBV28 and TRBJ1-2, with 8 nucleotides matching TRBD1. V lost 7 bases, J lost 5 bases, and 9 bases stayed unmatched. The germline V gene has CDR1 MDHEN and CDR2 SYDVKM. There are 14 residues in the CDR3. The DNA for the CDR3 is TGTGCCAGCACCCCAAGGACAGGGTGGTATGGCTACACCTTC. It specifies CASTPRTGWYGYTF.

The chain uses TRBV28 and TRBJ1-4, with 7 bases matching TRBD1. The CDR3 runs to 13 residues. Germline V gene sequence: CDR1 MDHEN, CDR2 SYDVKM. V was pared by 5 bases and J by 5 bases, with 2 bases of the junction left unmatched. CDR3 DNA sequence: TGTGCCAGCAGTCCGGGACAGAATGAAAAACTGTTTTTT. Protein sequence: CASSPGQNEKLFF.

The rearrangement joins TRBV10-3 to TRBJ2-3, with a tentative D call TRBD1 (6 bases). V was cut by 10 bases and J by 3 bases, with 17 bases left in between. Germline-derived CDR1 and CDR2 are ENHRY and SYGVKD. The CDR3 loop spans 14 amino acids. The CDR3 loop reads CATIQSGATDTQYF. The CDR3 coding sequence is TGTGCCACCATACAATCAGGGGCGACAGATACGCAGTATTTT.

The gene calls are TRBV7-9 and TRBJ1-5; maybe TRBD1 (6 bases). Germline CDR1 and CDR2: SEHNR and FQNEAQ (reference sequence). V dropped 5 bases and J dropped 3 bases, with 14 bases sitting between them. The CDR3 is made up of 15 amino acids. The CDR3 DNA sequence: TGTGCCAGCAGCGCGAGTGGACAGTCCAATCAGCCCCAGCATTTT. Translating it yields CASSASGQSNQPQHF.

V gene TRBV6-6 combines with J gene TRBJ2-2; D remains ambiguous. The germline CDR1 and CDR2 sequences are MNHNY and SVGAGI (reference sequence). The CDR3 runs to 15 residues. Trimming removed 2 bases from V and 5 bases from J, with 12 bases in between. The CDR3 reads CASSYGALRTGELFF. In nucleotides, the CDR3 is TGTGCCAGCAGTTACGGAGCGTTGCGGACCGGGGAGCTGTTTTTT.

The J gene is TRBJ1-4, the V gene TRBV2; the D gene is possibly TRBD1 (6 bases). The CDR3 is made up of 15 amino acids. The germline V gene encodes CDR1 SNHLY and CDR2 FYNNEI. V was cut by 9 bases and J by 0 bases, with 14 bases left in between. The CDR3 spells CASTGQLATNEKLFF. CDR3 in DNA: TGTGCCAGTACAGGACAGCTTGCAACTAATGAAAAACTGTTTTTT.

The chain is built from TRBV9 and TRBJ2-2, with TRBD2 as a possible D gene (6 bases). This CDR3 contains 17 residues. Trimming took off 5 bases at V and 0 bases at J, with 17 bases between the two ends. Germline V lookup: CDR1 SGDLS, CDR2 YYNGEE. For the CDR3, the DNA is TGTGCCAGCAGTCGAGGGGCCGGGAGACCGAACACCGGGGAGCTGTTTTTT. The encoded protein is CASSRGAGRPNTGELFF.

V gene TRBV14 combines with J gene TRBJ2-3; D is ambiguous. The CDR3 is 14 amino acids. Between the trimmed V and J ends, which lost 0 bases and 3 bases, there was a span of 7 bases. Germline CDR1 and CDR2: SGHDN and FVKESK. CDR3 DNA: TGTGCCAGCAGCCAAGATTCCAGAACAGATACGCAGTATTTT. Protein sequence: CASSQDSRTDTQYF.

The chain links TRBV28 to TRBJ2-3; tentative D call: TRBD2 (5 bases). The CDR3 extends over 14 amino acids. V gave up 4 bases and J gave up 4 bases, with 12 bases separating them. Germline values: CDR1 MDHEN, CDR2 SYDVKM. The chain's CDR3 is CASSSLGSADTQYF. DNA for the CDR3: TGTGCCAGCAGTTCCCTAGGTAGCGCAGATACGCAGTATTTT.

This clone was counted once. The chain recombines TRBV5-1 with TRBJ1-3, with D maybe TRBD1 (5 bases). This CDR3 region has 15 residues. Between the trimmed V and J ends, which lost 7 bases and 1 base, there was a span of 15 bases. The germline gives CDR1 SGHRS, CDR2 YFSETQ. CDR3 residues: CASQIDRSSGNTIYF. Written as DNA, the CDR3 is TGCGCCAGCCAAATCGACAGATCTTCTGGAAACACCATATATTTT.

The chain has TRBV9 and TRBJ1-1; D might be TRBD1 (5 bases). This CDR3 region has 15 residues. Germline-derived CDR1 and CDR2 are SGDLS and YYNGEE. Between the trimmed V and J ends, which lost 0 bases and 4 bases, there was a span of 13 bases. In DNA, the CDR3 is TGTGCCAGCAGCGTAGGGTGGGGCGCCTCCACTGAAGCTTTCTTT. This codes for CASSVGWGASTEAFF.

The DNA for the CDR3 is TGTGCCTGGAGTCCAGGCGTCAGCCAGCCCCAGCATTTT. It specifies CAWSPGVSQPQHF. The chain recombines TRBV30 with TRBJ1-5; no definite D call. Germline lookup yields CDR1 GTSNPN and CDR2 SVGIG (reference sequence). The V end was cut by 2 bases, the J end by 7 bases, with 12 bases between. The CDR3 runs to 13 residues.

This clone appeared a single time. The chain uses TRBV28 and TRBJ2-1, with 11 nucleotides matching TRBD2. The CDR3 has 15 amino acids. V shed 5 bases and J 8 bases; nucleotides not matched to a gene: 8. The germline V gene has CDR1 MDHEN and CDR2 SYDVKM. CDR3 DNA sequence: TGTGCCAGCAGTCCGATTAGCGGGAGGGCTTATGAGCAGTTCTTC. Amino acids: CASSPISGRAYEQFF. The full variable domain, in which reference TRBV28 and TRBJ2-1 provide the parts outside the CDR3, is DVKVTQSSRYLVKRTGEKVFLECVQDMDHENMFWYRQDPGLGLRLIYFSYDVKMKEKGDIPEGYSVSREKKERFSLILESASTNQTSMYLCASSPISGRAYEQFFGPGTRLTVL.

The J gene is TRBJ2-5, the V gene TRBV7-2; 9 positions agree with TRBD1. Trimming took 5 bases from V and 1 from J; bases not matched to a gene: 2. The CDR3 is 14 residues long. The germline gives CDR1 SGHTA, CDR2 FQGNSA. CDR3 bases: TGTGCCAGCAGCGTACAGGGGGCCCAAGAGACCCAGTACTTC. Amino acid sequence: CASSVQGAQETQYF.